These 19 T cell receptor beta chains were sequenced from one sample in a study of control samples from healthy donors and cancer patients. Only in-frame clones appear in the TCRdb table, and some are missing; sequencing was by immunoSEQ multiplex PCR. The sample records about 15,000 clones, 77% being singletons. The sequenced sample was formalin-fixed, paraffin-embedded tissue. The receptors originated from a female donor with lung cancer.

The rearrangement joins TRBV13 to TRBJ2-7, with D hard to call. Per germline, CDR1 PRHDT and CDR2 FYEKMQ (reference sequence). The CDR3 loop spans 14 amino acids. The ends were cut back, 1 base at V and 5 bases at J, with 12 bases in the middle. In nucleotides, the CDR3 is TGTGCCAGCAGCTTAGAACGGCGATTCCACGAGCAGTACTTC. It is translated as CASSLERRFHEQYF.

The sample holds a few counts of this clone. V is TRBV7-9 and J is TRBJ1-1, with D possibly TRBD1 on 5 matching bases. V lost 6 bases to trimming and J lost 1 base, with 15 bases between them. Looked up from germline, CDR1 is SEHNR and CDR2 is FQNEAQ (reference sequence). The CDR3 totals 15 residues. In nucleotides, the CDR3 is TGTGCCAGCAGTATGTCCGGGGCTAAGAACACTGAAGCTTTCTTT. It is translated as CASSMSGAKNTEAFF.

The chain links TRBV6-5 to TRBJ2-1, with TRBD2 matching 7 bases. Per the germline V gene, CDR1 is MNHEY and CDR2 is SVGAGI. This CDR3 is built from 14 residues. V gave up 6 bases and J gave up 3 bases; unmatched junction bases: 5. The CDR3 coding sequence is TGTGCCAGCAGGGGAGGGCCCCACTACAATGAGCAGTTCTTC. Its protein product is CASRGGPHYNEQFF.

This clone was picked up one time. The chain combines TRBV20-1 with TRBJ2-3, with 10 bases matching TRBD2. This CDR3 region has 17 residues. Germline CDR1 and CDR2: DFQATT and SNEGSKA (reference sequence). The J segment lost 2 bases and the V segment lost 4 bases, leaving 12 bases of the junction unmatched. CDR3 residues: CSANDPGLADPTDTQYF. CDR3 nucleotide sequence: TGCAGTGCTAATGACCCCGGACTAGCGGACCCCACAGATACGCAGTATTTT.

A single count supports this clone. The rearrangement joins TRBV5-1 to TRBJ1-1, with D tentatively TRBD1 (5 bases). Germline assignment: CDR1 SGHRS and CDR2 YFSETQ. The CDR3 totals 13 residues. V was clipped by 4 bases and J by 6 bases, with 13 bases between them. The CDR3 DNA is TGCGCCAGCAGCCCCTTCGGGGGTGCTGAAGCTTTCTTT. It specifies CASSPFGGAEAFF.

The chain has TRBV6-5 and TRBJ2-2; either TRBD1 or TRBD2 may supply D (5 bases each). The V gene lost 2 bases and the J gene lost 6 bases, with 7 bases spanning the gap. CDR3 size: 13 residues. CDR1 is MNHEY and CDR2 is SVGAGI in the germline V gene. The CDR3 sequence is CASSYRGAGELFF. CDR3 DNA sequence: TGTGCCAGCAGTTACAGAGGGGCCGGGGAGCTGTTTTTT.

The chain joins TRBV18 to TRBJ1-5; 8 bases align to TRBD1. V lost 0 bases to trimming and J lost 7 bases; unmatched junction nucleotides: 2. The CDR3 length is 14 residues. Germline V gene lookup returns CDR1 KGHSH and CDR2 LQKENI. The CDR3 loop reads CASSPPGTGQPQHF. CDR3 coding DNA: TGTGCCAGCTCACCACCGGGGACAGGACAGCCCCAGCATTTT.

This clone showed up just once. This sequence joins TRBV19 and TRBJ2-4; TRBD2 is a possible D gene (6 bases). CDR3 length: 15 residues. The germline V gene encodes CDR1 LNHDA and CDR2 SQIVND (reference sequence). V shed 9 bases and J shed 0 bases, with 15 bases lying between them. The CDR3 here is CARISGRIAKNIQYF. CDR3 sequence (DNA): TGTGCCAGAATAAGCGGGCGAATAGCCAAAAACATTCAGTACTTC.

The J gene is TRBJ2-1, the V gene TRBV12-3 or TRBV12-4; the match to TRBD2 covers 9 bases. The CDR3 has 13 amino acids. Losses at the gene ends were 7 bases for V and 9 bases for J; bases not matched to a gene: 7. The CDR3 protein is CASTETSGGEQFF. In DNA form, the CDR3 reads TGTGCCAGCACCGAGACTAGCGGTGGTGAGCAGTTCTTC.

This chain's CDR3 is CASSPGDIQYF. The CDR3 DNA follows: TGTGCCAGCAGCCCGGGTGACATTCAGTACTTC. This chain connects TRBV4-2 to TRBJ2-4; D unresolved. Trimming removed 4 bases at V and 8 bases at J, with 6 bases between. The CDR3 totals 11 residues. Germline assignment: CDR1 LGHNA and CDR2 YNFKEQ.

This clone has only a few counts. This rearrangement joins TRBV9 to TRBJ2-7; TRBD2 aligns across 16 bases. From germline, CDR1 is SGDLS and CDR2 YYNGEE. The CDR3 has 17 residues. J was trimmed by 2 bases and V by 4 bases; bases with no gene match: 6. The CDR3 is CASSQGLAGGPTYEQYF. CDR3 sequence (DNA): TGTGCCAGCAGCCAGGGACTAGCGGGAGGGCCGACCTACGAGCAGTACTTC.

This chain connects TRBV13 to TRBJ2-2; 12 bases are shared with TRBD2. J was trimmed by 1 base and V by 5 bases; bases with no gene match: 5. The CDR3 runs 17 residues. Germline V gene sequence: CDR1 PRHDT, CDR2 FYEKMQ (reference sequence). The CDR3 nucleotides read TGTGCCAGCAGCGGCAAACTAGCGGGGGGGAACACCGGGGAGCTGTTTTTT. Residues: CASSGKLAGGNTGELFF.

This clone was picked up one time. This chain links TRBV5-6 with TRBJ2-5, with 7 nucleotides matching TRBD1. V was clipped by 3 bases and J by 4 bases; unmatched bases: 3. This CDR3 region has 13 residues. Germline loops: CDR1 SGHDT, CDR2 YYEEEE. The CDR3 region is CASSWTGSETQYF. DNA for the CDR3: TGTGCCAGCAGCTGGACAGGTTCAGAGACCCAGTACTTC.

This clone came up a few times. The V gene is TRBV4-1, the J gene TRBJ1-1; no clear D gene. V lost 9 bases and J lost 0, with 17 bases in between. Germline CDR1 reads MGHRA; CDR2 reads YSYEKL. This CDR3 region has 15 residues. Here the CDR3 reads CASRTAAVMNTEAFF. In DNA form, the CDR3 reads TGCGCCAGTCGTACGGCGGCTGTGATGAACACTGAAGCTTTCTTT.

The CDR3 DNA reads as TGTGCCATCAGTGAGTCACTAGCGGGTGAGCAGTACTTC. Its translation is CAISESLAGEQYF. The chain is built from TRBV10-3 and TRBJ2-7; 9 nucleotides match TRBD2. The CDR3 loop spans 13 amino acids. After removal of 0 bases from V and 7 bases from J, the junction contained 1 base not matched to a gene. Germline values: CDR1 ENHRY, CDR2 SYGVKD.

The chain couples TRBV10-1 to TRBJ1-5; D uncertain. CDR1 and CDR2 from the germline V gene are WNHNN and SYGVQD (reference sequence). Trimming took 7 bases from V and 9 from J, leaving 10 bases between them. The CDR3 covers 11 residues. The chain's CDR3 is CASKPLRPQHF. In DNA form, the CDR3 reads TGCGCCAGCAAACCGCTAAGGCCCCAGCATTTT.

CDR3 in DNA: TGTGCCAGTAGTGCCTTTAACTACAATGAGCAGTTCTTC. Translation: CASSAFNYNEQFF. This chain joins TRBV19 and TRBJ2-1; D unclear. The CDR3 covers 13 residues. The germline gives CDR1 LNHDA, CDR2 SQIVND (reference sequence). V was cut by 5 bases and J by 3 bases, with 8 bases left in between.

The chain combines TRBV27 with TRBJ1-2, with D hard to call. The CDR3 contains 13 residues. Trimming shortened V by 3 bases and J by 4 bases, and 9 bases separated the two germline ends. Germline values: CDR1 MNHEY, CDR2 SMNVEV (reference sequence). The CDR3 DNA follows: TGTGCCAGCAGTTTGAGGGTGGGCTATGGCTACACCTTC. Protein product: CASSLRVGYGYTF.

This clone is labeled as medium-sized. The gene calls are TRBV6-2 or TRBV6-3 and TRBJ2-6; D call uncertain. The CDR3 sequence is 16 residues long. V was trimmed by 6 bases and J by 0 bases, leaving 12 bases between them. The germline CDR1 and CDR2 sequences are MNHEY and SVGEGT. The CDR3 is CASRPAGNSGANVLTF. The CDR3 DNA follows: TGTGCCAGCAGACCTGCCGGCAACTCTGGGGCCAACGTCCTGACTTTC.